The 28 T cell receptor beta chains below all came from one sample that was sequenced in a study of regulatory T cells in long-lasting Graves disease. The time point is: persistent/refractory GD, antithyroid drugs over 5 years with positive TRAb. Generation of the TCR library employed RNA extracted from PBMCs. In building TCR beta libraries, iRepertoire HTBI primers were used together with Arm-PCR of CDR3 regions. TCRdb reprocessed the multiplex PCR reads via MiXCR and lists one record per CDR3 protein. The sample holds 400,000 or so distinct CDR3 sequences, around 22% seen once. The starting material was peripheral blood mononuclear cells (PBMCs), obtained when the disease was refractory, from a patient treated with antithyroid drugs. Receptor source: a female donor with Graves disease.

This chain joins TRBV14 and TRBJ1-1; no clear D. The length of the CDR3 is 13 residues. In germline, CDR1 is SGHDN, CDR2 FVKESK. V dropped 5 bases and J dropped 3 bases, with 10 bases sitting between them. CDR3: CASSENRHTEAFF. The CDR3 bases are TGTGCCAGCAGCGAAAACCGCCACACTGAAGCTTTCTTT.

In its sample, this clonotype was seen once. This rearrangement joins TRBV5-6 to TRBJ1-5; unclear D gene. The CDR3 spans 14 residues. Germline lookup yields CDR1 SGHDT and CDR2 YYEEEE. With 4 bases removed from V and 4 bases from J, the gap between germline ends came to 12 bases. In DNA, the CDR3 is TGTGCCAGCAGCCTACGTTGGGAGAATCAGCCCCAGCATTTT. It encodes CASSLRWENQPQHF.

This clonotype appeared a single time. CDR3 amino acids: CASSLEAVSYNEQFF. CDR3 DNA: TGCGCCAGCAGCTTGGAGGCAGTCTCCTACAATGAGCAGTTCTTC. J is TRBJ2-1 and V is TRBV5-1; D gene uncertain. The CDR3 is 15 residues long. Trimming removed 0 bases at V and 0 bases at J, with 7 bases between. CDR1 SGHRS and CDR2 YFSETQ come from the germline V gene.

The table lists this clonotype with a few counts. The rearrangement links TRBV29-1 to TRBJ2-7; 9 bases match TRBD2. Germline V gives CDR1 SQVTM, CDR2 ANQGSEA. The CDR3 extends over 15 amino acids. The ends lost 6 bases at V and 6 bases at J; junction bases unmatched: 15. DNA of the CDR3: TGCAGCGTCGGCCCGGCGGCGGGAGGGCCGGGCGAGCAGTACTTC. Translated, it gives CSVGPAAGGPGEQYF.

The chain joins TRBV7-3 to TRBJ1-1; D call uncertain. CDR3 length: 19 residues. V lost 1 base and J lost 1, with 22 bases in between. Germline lookup yields CDR1 SGHTA and CDR2 FQGTGA. CDR3 region: CASSLNDTTSLGTNTEAFF. In DNA form, the CDR3 reads TGTGCCAGCAGCTTAAACGACACGACAAGTCTGGGAACGAACACTGAAGCTTTCTTT.

This chain connects TRBV7-3 to TRBJ2-3; D is undetermined. CDR3 length: 14 residues. Germline assignment: CDR1 SGHTA and CDR2 FQGTGA. V was trimmed by 1 base and J by 0 bases, leaving 5 bases between them. This CDR3 reads CASSLSHSTDTQYF. DNA of the CDR3: TGTGCCAGCAGCTTAAGTCATAGCACAGATACGCAGTATTTT.

This clonotype occurred a few times. The conserved phenylalanine or tryptophan normally closing the CDR3 is absent here, so this likely arose from a read error. The chain combines TRBV30 with TRBJ1-1; D unclear. V was shortened by 0 bases and J by 1 base, with 6 bases between the two germline ends. The CDR3 has 13 amino acids. Germline CDR1 is GTSNPN and CDR2 is SVGIG (reference sequence). The CDR3 coding sequence is TGTGCCTGGAGTGTAAAAGGGAACACTGAAGCTTTCTAT. Its protein is CAWSVKGNTEAFY.

For this clonotype: This may stem from a read error, because a much larger clone lies one nucleotide away. The chain carries TRBV11-3 and TRBJ2-4; D ambiguous. CDR1 is SGHNT and CDR2 is YENEEA in the germline V gene. The CDR3 extends over 13 amino acids. The CDR3 here is CAGSLDGENIQYF. The CDR3, as DNA: TGTGCCGGCAGCTTAGATGGGGAAAACATTCAGTACTTC.

This clonotype was observed many times. The V gene is TRBV12-3 or TRBV12-4, the J gene TRBJ1-1; TRBD1 matches at 7 bases. V lost 3 bases to trimming and J lost 3 bases; unmatched junction nucleotides: 1. The CDR3 has 13 residues. CDR3 sequence: CASSFTGDTEAFF. For the CDR3, the DNA is TGTGCCAGCAGTTTCACAGGGGACACTGAAGCTTTCTTT.

This clonotype was recorded many times. The chain employs TRBV12-3 or TRBV12-4 and TRBJ1-4, with D maybe TRBD1 (6 bases). The V and J ends lost 5 bases and 2 bases respectively, with 15 bases between them. The CDR3 consists of 16 residues. In nucleotides, the CDR3 is TGTGCCAGCAGTAAACTCTACAGGGCCACTAATGAAAAACTGTTTTTT. It specifies CASSKLYRATNEKLFF.

This clonotype has just one count. The genes are TRBV28 and TRBJ2-1, with TRBD1 identical over 11 bases. V was pared by 6 bases and J by 7 bases, with 11 bases of the junction left unmatched. The CDR3 is made up of 16 amino acids. Germline V gene data show CDR1 as MDHEN and CDR2 as SYDVKM. The CDR3 reads CASRRHGTGGRNEQFF. CDR3 nucleotide sequence: TGTGCCAGCAGGAGACACGGGACAGGGGGGAGAAATGAGCAGTTCTTC.

This rearrangement joins TRBV3-1 to TRBJ2-7; D not resolved. The germline CDR1 and CDR2 sequences are LGHDT and YNNKEL (reference sequence). The CDR3 covers 12 residues. The CDR3 is CASTHDGYEQYF. As DNA, the CDR3 is TGTGCTTCGACTCATGACGGCTACGAGCAGTACTTC.

The rearrangement links TRBV6-6 to TRBJ2-7, with D maybe TRBD2 (5 bases). Germline V gives CDR1 MNHNY, CDR2 SVGAGI (reference sequence). V lost 0 bases, J lost 5 bases, and 14 bases lay in between. The CDR3 has 15 residues. The CDR3: CASSYSFIGMDEQYF. CDR3 DNA sequence: TGTGCCAGCAGTTACTCGTTTATCGGGATGGACGAGCAGTACTTC.

This clonotype was recorded many times. This chain joins TRBV5-5 and TRBJ1-4; D is possibly TRBD1 (5 bases). The V gene lost 2 bases and the J gene lost 8 bases, with 10 bases spanning the gap. The CDR3 consists of 13 residues. Germline loops: CDR1 SGHKS, CDR2 YYEKEE (reference sequence). CDR3 loop: CASSLWGKEKLFF. The CDR3 DNA reads as TGTGCCAGCAGCTTATGGGGGAAGGAAAAACTGTTTTTT.

There are a few counts of this clonotype. The chain links TRBV5-8 to TRBJ1-5, with a possible D match to TRBD1 (6 bases). Trimming took off 4 bases at V and 2 bases at J, with 19 bases between the two ends. The CDR3 covers 17 residues. Germline CDR1 reads SGHTS; CDR2 reads YDEGEE. CDR3 in DNA: TGTGCCAGCAGCACGGGACAAGGATCGAGGGGCAATCAGCCCCAGCATTTT. Encoded protein: CASSTGQGSRGNQPQHF.

The chain combines TRBV6-1 with TRBJ1-1, with 9 bases fitting TRBD1. CDR1 MNHNS and CDR2 SASEGT come from the germline V gene. The CDR3 runs 14 residues. The trim removed 5 bases at V and 7 bases at J, leaving 8 bases unmatched. CDR3 in DNA: TGTGCCAGCAGTCGGGACAGGGAGGTTGGTGAAGCTTTCTTT. This sequence encodes CASSRDREVGEAFF.

Only a few counts were recorded for this clonotype. V is TRBV14 and J is TRBJ2-5; unclear D gene. Germline CDR1 and CDR2: SGHDN and FVKESK. Trimming stripped 2 bases from V and 5 bases from J, with 12 bases between. The CDR3 is made up of 14 amino acids. The CDR3 DNA follows: TGTGCCAGCAGCCAATTCTCAGGAACGGAGACCCAGTACTTC. This sequence encodes CASSQFSGTETQYF.

Comment on this clonotype: Lacking the conserved final phenylalanine or tryptophan, this CDR3 likely reflects a read error. CDR3 loop: CAWRRATNSPLHL. The CDR3 DNA reads as TGTGCCTGGAGACGGGCAACCAATTCACCCCTCCACCTT. V usage is TRBV30 and J usage is TRBJ1-6; D is uncertain. The ends were cut back, 3 bases at V and 7 bases at J, with 10 bases in the middle. The CDR3 is made up of 13 amino acids. Per germline, CDR1 GTSNPN and CDR2 SVGIG (reference sequence).

This clonotype appeared many times. The CDR3 here is CSASGGGRANYGYTF. CDR3 in DNA: TGCAGTGCTAGTGGCGGGGGCAGAGCTAACTATGGCTACACCTTC. This chain joins TRBV20-1 and TRBJ1-2; weak D call: TRBD1 (6 bases). Germline-derived CDR1 and CDR2 are DFQATT and SNEGSKA (reference sequence). Trimming left V 3 bases short and J 0 bases short, with 14 bases between. The CDR3 extends over 15 amino acids.

This clonotype has a count of ten or more. The chain has TRBV2 and TRBJ2-7; 11 bases fit TRBD1. CDR1 is SNHLY, CDR2 FYNNEI, per germline. CDR3 length: 14 amino acids. V lost 7 bases and J lost 3; bases outside the gene matches: 5. CDR3 sequence reads: CASTTDRGRYEQYF. The CDR3 nucleotides are TGTGCCAGCACCACGGACAGGGGGCGCTACGAGCAGTACTTC.

This clonotype was seen repeatedly, ten times or more. This chain links TRBV19 with TRBJ1-4; D uncertain. The CDR3 totals 15 residues. V was trimmed by 6 bases and J by 0 bases, leaving 11 bases between them. Germline V gene lookup returns CDR1 LNHDA and CDR2 SQIVND (reference sequence). Written as DNA, the CDR3 is TGTGCCAGTAGGGACCGACCGGCAACTAATGAAAAACTGTTTTTT. It encodes CASRDRPATNEKLFF.

This clonotype was detected only a few times. The junction departs from germline at one end; a sequencing error may be responsible. The chain links TRBV4-1 to TRBJ1-1; D might be TRBD1 (5 bases). The CDR3 sequence is 15 residues long. Germline V gene lookup returns CDR1 MGHRA and CDR2 YSYEKL. The CDR3 reads CASSQDAGLDTEAFF. CDR3 DNA sequence: TGCGCCAGCAGCCAAGATGCAGGGCTGGACACTGAGGCTTTCTTT.

V and J are TRBV6-2 or TRBV6-3 and TRBJ2-3; 8 nucleotides align to TRBD2. Germline-derived CDR1 and CDR2 are MNHEY and SVGEGT. CDR3 length: 15 amino acids. V shed 5 bases and J 1 base; nucleotides not matched to a gene: 5. In nucleotides, the CDR3 is TGTGCCAGCAGTCGTAAGCGGGGGCGCACAGATACGCAGTATTTT. This translates into CASSRKRGRTDTQYF.

The chain is built from TRBV9 and TRBJ2-4; the match to TRBD2 covers 9 bases. Trimming cost V 3 bases and J 0 bases; bases outside gene matches: 13. There are 19 residues in the CDR3. Germline assignment: CDR1 SGDLS and CDR2 YYNGEE. The CDR3 nucleotides read TGTGCCAGCAGCGGGCCAGCGGGAGGCCCAACACTAGCCAAAAACATTCAGTACTTC. Translated, it gives CASSGPAGGPTLAKNIQYF. Combining the CDR3 with reference TRBV9 and TRBJ2-4 gives the whole variable domain DSGVTQTPKHLITATGQRVTLRCSPRSGDLSVYWYQQSLDQGLQFLIQYYNGEERAKGNILERFSAQQFPDLHSELNLSSLELGDSALYFCASSGPAGGPTLAKNIQYFGAGTRLSVL.

The table lists this clonotype with a few counts. This chain connects TRBV12-3 or TRBV12-4 to TRBJ2-4, with a tentative D call TRBD1 (5 bases). Deletions cut 8 bases from V and 6 bases from J, with 14 bases between. This CDR3 has 13 residues. The CDR3 DNA reads as TGTGCCAGCCTTGCCCGACAGCCAAACATTCAGTACTTC. Encoded protein: CASLARQPNIQYF.

This clonotype has a count of ten or more. The J gene is TRBJ1-5, the V gene TRBV7-2; unclear D gene. Looked up from germline, CDR1 is SGHTA and CDR2 is FQGNSA. V was shortened by 1 base and J by 0 bases, with 7 bases between the two germline ends. The CDR3 has 15 amino acids. The CDR3 DNA reads TGTGCCAGCAGCTTAGGCCAAGCTAGCAATCAGCCCCAGCATTTT. It codes for CASSLGQASNQPQHF.

This clonotype appeared a few times. The chain has TRBV30 and TRBJ1-5; D possibly corresponds to TRBD1 (5 bases). CDR3 length: 15 residues. The germline V gene encodes CDR1 GTSNPN and CDR2 SVGIG (reference sequence). V lost 3 bases to trimming and J lost 4 bases, with 16 bases between them. The CDR3 coding sequence is TGTGCCTGGAGCTTCGGGGGTGGTCGGAATCAGCCCCAGCATTTT. Its translation is CAWSFGGGRNQPQHF. Drawing the rest from reference TRBV30 and TRBJ1-5, the complete variable domain is SQTIHQWPATLVQPVGSPLSLECTVEGTSNPNLYWYRQAAGRGLQLLFYSVGIGQISSEVPQNLSASRPQDRQFILSSKKLLLSDSGFYLCAWSFGGGRNQPQHFGDGTRLSIL.

This clonotype has more than one count but fewer than ten. This chain uses TRBV3-1 with TRBJ2-6; 7 nucleotides align to TRBD1. The J segment lost 4 bases and the V segment lost 2 bases, leaving 5 bases of the junction unmatched. This CDR3 has 16 amino acids. Germline CDR1 is LGHDT and CDR2 is YNNKEL (reference sequence). CDR3 residues: CASSQNRGTGANVLTF. In DNA, the CDR3 is TGTGCCAGCAGCCAAAACAGGGGCACCGGGGCCAACGTCCTGACTTTC.